Each of the 16 T cell receptor beta chains below was sequenced from the same sample in a study of identical twins. TCRdb re-derived calls from the 5' RACE reads in MiXCR, one entry per CDR3 protein. The sample contains a few hundred thousand distinct CDR3 sequences, approximately 8.7% of which appear only once. The specimen was naive T cells sorted from blood. Every receptor here comes from a woman in her fifties or sixties in good health.

This clonotype was observed a few times. This sequence joins TRBV5-1 and TRBJ1-1; D uncertain. CDR3 length: 13 residues. V lost 0 bases and J 4 bases, leaving 7 bases between the germline ends. Looked up from germline, CDR1 is SGHRS and CDR2 is YFSETQ. CDR3 protein: CASSLVGSTEAFF. The CDR3 coding sequence is TGCGCCAGCAGCTTGGTCGGCTCCACTGAAGCTTTCTTT.

This clonotype was seen a few times. V and J are TRBV7-9 and TRBJ2-7; no definite D call. Germline V gene sequence: CDR1 SEHNR, CDR2 FQNEAQ (reference sequence). The V and J ends lost 8 bases and 2 bases respectively, with 10 bases between them. CDR3 length: 12 residues. This CDR3 is CASQAGTYEQYF. The CDR3 DNA is TGTGCCAGCCAGGCTGGAACCTACGAGCAGTACTTC.

In this sample, this clonotype turned up many times. The chain employs TRBV5-1 and TRBJ2-3, with D possibly called TRBD1 or TRBD2 (5 bases each). The length of the CDR3 is 17 residues. Germline values: CDR1 SGHRS, CDR2 YFSETQ. V lost 0 bases, J lost 5 bases, and 19 bases lay in between. The CDR3 DNA is TGCGCCAGCAGCTTGGCCCGACTCGTTGTGGGGGAAGATACGCAGTATTTT. As protein: CASSLARLVVGEDTQYF.

This clonotype showed up many times. The gene calls are TRBV12-3 or TRBV12-4 and TRBJ1-2, with 7 nucleotides matching TRBD1. The CDR3 sequence is 13 residues long. Unmatched junction bases numbered 6, after V lost 7 bases and J lost 4 bases. CDR3 nucleotides: TGTGCCAGCATCGTGACAGGGTCCTATGGCTACACCTTC. It encodes CASIVTGSYGYTF.

This clonotype was detected only a few times. The chain joins TRBV4-1 to TRBJ2-3, with 11 bases matching TRBD2. This CDR3 comprises 17 residues. In germline, CDR1 is MGHRA, CDR2 YSYEKL. With V trimmed by 0 bases and J by 1 base, 3 bases remained unmatched. CDR3 residues: CASSQDRGLAGTDTQYF. CDR3 bases: TGCGCCAGCAGCCAAGATCGGGGACTAGCGGGCACAGATACGCAGTATTTT.

This clonotype was observed a few times. This chain joins TRBV6-5 and TRBJ1-2, with D possibly being TRBD1 (5 bases). V shed 5 bases and J shed 12 bases, with 13 bases lying between them. The CDR3 is 11 amino acids. The germline V gene has CDR1 MNHEY and CDR2 SVGAGI. CDR3 amino acids: CASSTGGIDTF. In nucleotides, the CDR3 is TGTGCCAGCAGTACGGGGGGGATCGACACCTTC.

This clonotype was observed a few times. The chain links TRBV12-3 or TRBV12-4 to TRBJ2-1; 10 bases fit TRBD2. The CDR3 totals 16 residues. V lost 2 bases, J lost 6 bases, and 7 bases stayed unmatched. DNA for the CDR3: TGTGCCAGCAGTTTATCGCTAGCGGGAGTTGGCAATGAGCAGTTCTTC. Protein: CASSLSLAGVGNEQFF.

The chain links TRBV12-3 or TRBV12-4 to TRBJ2-7; D may correspond to TRBD1 or TRBD2 (6 bases each). This CDR3 is built from 12 residues. V was pared by 6 bases and J by 7 bases, with 13 bases between. CDR3 protein: CASRPTGGEQYF. CDR3 bases: TGTGCCAGCAGGCCGACAGGAGGGGAGCAGTACTTC.

The rearrangement uses TRBV24-1 and TRBJ2-1, with 7 bases that match TRBD1. The CDR3 spans 17 residues. In germline, CDR1 is KGHDR, CDR2 SFDVKD. V lost 3 bases and J lost 5; bases outside the gene matches: 12. The CDR3 coding sequence is TGTGCCACCAGTGATCCCGACAGGGTAAAGGGGCACAATGAGCAGTTCTTC. Its translation: CATSDPDRVKGHNEQFF.

This clonotype was counted a few times. J is TRBJ2-1 and V is TRBV9, with 7 bases matching TRBD2. Germline-derived CDR1 and CDR2 are SGDLS and YYNGEE. Trimming at V came to 3 bases and at J to 9 bases, leaving 21 bases not matched to a gene. The CDR3 is made up of 18 amino acids. The CDR3 DNA follows: TGTGCCAGCAGCGCGAGCAGGAAGACTAGCCGGAGGTGGGGTGAGCAGTTCTTC. It encodes CASSASRKTSRRWGEQFF.

This clonotype was observed once. The gene calls are TRBV9 and TRBJ1-3, with 7 bases lining up with TRBD1. CDR1 and CDR2 (germline): SGDLS, YYNGEE. The CDR3 is made up of 17 amino acids. Losses at the gene ends were 7 bases for V and 1 base for J; bases not matched to a gene: 14. The CDR3 spells CASCRDSQGLSGNTIYF. The CDR3 DNA reads TGTGCCAGCTGCCGGGACAGTCAGGGACTTTCTGGAAACACCATATATTTT.

The CDR3 spells CASRSGATQYF. The CDR3 DNA follows: TGTGCCAGCAGGTCCGGGGCCACCCAGTACTTC. The chain is built from TRBV27 and TRBJ2-5; D might be TRBD1 or TRBD2, each matching 5 bases. This CDR3 region has 11 residues. The germline V and J ends were trimmed by 6 bases and 8 bases, with 10 bases remaining between them. Germline lookup yields CDR1 MNHEY and CDR2 SMNVEV (reference sequence).

With respect to this clonotype: A read error may account for a junction end that differs from germline. The chain uses TRBV7-9 and TRBJ2-7, with D tentatively TRBD1 (5 bases). CDR1 and CDR2 (germline): SEHNR, FQNEAQ (reference sequence). This CDR3 comprises 14 residues. The CDR3 DNA is TGTGCCAGCATCAAGACAGCATCCTCCTACAAGCAGTACTTC. It codes for CASIKTASSYKQYF.

The table lists this clonotype with many counts. V is TRBV7-2 and J is TRBJ2-5, with 8 bases that match TRBD2. The CDR3 covers 14 residues. Per germline, CDR1 SGHTA and CDR2 FQGNSA. After removal of 5 bases from V and 1 base from J, the junction contained 3 bases not matched to a gene. CDR3 coding DNA: TGTGCCAGCAGCCGTAGCGGGATCCAAGAGACCCAGTACTTC. It specifies CASSRSGIQETQYF.

The genes are TRBV11-2 and TRBJ2-7, with D perhaps given as TRBD1 or TRBD2 (5 bases each). The CDR3 length is 14 residues. CDR1 SGHAT and CDR2 FQNNGV come from the germline V gene. V was pared by 3 bases and J by 6 bases, with 15 bases between. CDR3 region: CASSFVWGRGEQYF. CDR3 in DNA: TGTGCCAGCAGCTTCGTTTGGGGCCGGGGCGAGCAGTACTTC.

The rearrangement joins TRBV29-1 to TRBJ1-1; 9 nucleotides align to TRBD1. The CDR3 covers 14 residues. Germline CDR1 and CDR2: SQVTM and ANQGSEA. J lost 10 bases, V lost 7 bases, and 16 bases had no gene match. This CDR3 reads CSAFDTGTGPAAFF. CDR3 nucleotides: TGCAGCGCCTTTGATACCGGGACAGGGCCTGCAGCTTTCTTT.